The 25 T cell receptor beta chains presented below share a single source sample, sequenced in a study of blood T cell repertoires in COVID-19. Data came from immunoSEQ multiplex PCR; TCRdb stores just in-frame clones and leaves some out. The profile covers fewer than 600,000 clones, with 75% to 90% appearing a single time and over 0.7% taken by the ten largest. Sequencing was performed on peripheral blood. The receptors originated from a man aged 18 to 29 with COVID-19, enrolled during active disease.

The genes are TRBV6-5 and TRBJ1-1; TRBD1 aligns across 9 bases. The germline V gene has CDR1 MNHEY and CDR2 SVGAGI. With V trimmed by 4 bases and J by 11 bases, 14 bases remained unmatched. The CDR3 extends over 15 amino acids. CDR3 coding DNA: TGTGCCAGCAGTTCGACCGGGACAGGGAAAACGGGGGCTTTCTTT. Protein sequence: CASSSTGTGKTGAFF.

The sample holds one count of this clone. The chain has TRBV12-5 and TRBJ2-2; D uncertain. Germline CDR1 is LGHNT and CDR2 is FRNRAP. This CDR3 has 14 amino acids. The V and J ends lost 6 bases and 10 bases respectively, with 18 bases between them. Written as DNA, the CDR3 is TGTGCTAGTGGCGGCCGCGCGAGGAGTCCGGAGCTGTTTTTT. Amino acids: CASGGRARSPELFF.

This clone has a single count. This sequence joins TRBV4-1 and TRBJ2-1; D remains unclear. V was cut by 4 bases and J by 10 bases, with 11 bases left in between. This CDR3 has 12 residues. Germline V lookup: CDR1 MGHRA, CDR2 YSYEKL. This CDR3 is CASSPLSGEQFF. The DNA for the CDR3 is TGCGCCAGCAGCCCTCTGTCTGGCGAGCAGTTCTTC.

In nucleotides, the CDR3 is TGTGCCAGCAGCCAAGATCAGGACTTCCGCCTTTATGGCTACACCTTC. It translates to CASSQDQDFRLYGYTF. The rearrangement joins TRBV3-1 (or the pseudogene TRBV3-2) to TRBJ1-2; D is unresolved. The CDR3 sequence is 16 residues long. Trimming stripped 0 bases from V and 5 bases from J, with 16 bases between. The germline V gene encodes CDR1 LGHDT and CDR2 YNNKEL (reference sequence).

V gene TRBV3-1 (or the pseudogene TRBV3-2) combines with J gene TRBJ2-7, with D perhaps matching TRBD2 (6 bases). The CDR3 has 15 amino acids. V dropped 4 bases and J dropped 1 base, with 14 bases sitting between them. Germline-derived CDR1 and CDR2 are LGHDT and YNNKEL (reference sequence). The chain's CDR3 is CASSPRSAGSYEQYF. CDR3 coding DNA: TGTGCCAGCAGCCCCCGCTCAGCGGGTTCCTACGAGCAGTACTTC.

The genes are TRBV4-1 and TRBJ2-1, with 7 nucleotides matching TRBD2. J gave up 8 bases and V 5 bases, and 18 bases lay outside the gene matches. The CDR3 runs to 17 residues. The germline gives CDR1 MGHRA, CDR2 YSYEKL. Here the CDR3 DNA reads TGCGCCAGCAGCAAAGGTTTGGCGGGAGACCGTTTGGATGAGCAGTTCTTC. This sequence encodes CASSKGLAGDRLDEQFF.

There are a few counts of this clone. The V call is TRBV3-1 (or the pseudogene TRBV3-2), the J call TRBJ2-5, with D tentatively TRBD2 (5 bases). The CDR3 has 15 residues. Deletions cut 4 bases from V and 4 bases from J, with 16 bases between. Germline V gene lookup returns CDR1 LGHDT and CDR2 YNNKEL (reference sequence). The CDR3 DNA reads as TGTGCCAGCAGCCTCCGGAGAGGGATCGGAGAGACCCAGTACTTC. Translating it yields CASSLRRGIGETQYF.

This chain uses TRBV6-5 with TRBJ1-1; 10 positions match TRBD1. This CDR3 region has 12 residues. The germline V gene has CDR1 MNHEY and CDR2 SVGAGI. The V segment lost 6 bases and the J segment 11 bases; nucleotides outside the gene matches: 6. The CDR3 loop reads CASSLTGGKAFF. The DNA for the CDR3 is TGTGCCAGCAGCCTGACAGGGGGCAAGGCTTTCTTT.

This chain uses TRBV5-4 with TRBJ2-3; TRBD2 matches at 8 bases. Germline CDR1 SGHNT, CDR2 YYREEE (reference sequence). V shed 3 bases, J shed 3 bases, and the junction held 9 bases outside the gene matches. CDR3 size: 16 residues. The CDR3 DNA is TGTGCCAGCAGCTCGGGGCGCAGCGGGGGTACAGATACGCAGTATTTT. Its protein is CASSSGRSGGTDTQYF.

V usage is TRBV7-2 and J usage is TRBJ1-1; no clear D. From germline, CDR1 is SGHTA and CDR2 FQGNSA. V shed 5 bases and J shed 0 bases, with 7 bases lying between them. The CDR3 has 13 residues. CDR3 coding DNA: TGTGCCAGCAGCAAAGCCGTGAACACTGAAGCTTTCTTT. Translation: CASSKAVNTEAFF.

The chain uses TRBV6-5 and TRBJ1-5, with 8 positions matching TRBD1. This CDR3 has 15 residues. The V gene end was trimmed by 5 bases and the J gene end by 2 bases; junction bases not matched to a gene: 5. CDR1 MNHEY and CDR2 SVGAGI come from the germline V gene. CDR3 DNA: TGTGCCAGCAGTACCGGGACAGGAGGCAATCAGCCCCAGCATTTT. It translates to CASSTGTGGNQPQHF.

This clone is a singleton in its sample. The rearrangement uses TRBV6-6 and TRBJ1-4; D gene uncertain. CDR3 size: 13 residues. V was shortened by 9 bases and J by 4 bases, with 12 bases between the two germline ends. Germline V CDR1 and CDR2: MNHNY, SVGAGI (reference sequence). The CDR3 nucleotides read TGTGCCAGTAGGAGGGATTTTAATGAAAAACTGTTTTTT. As protein: CASRRDFNEKLFF.

The chain has TRBV29-1 and TRBJ2-3; perhaps TRBD1 as D (6 bases). This CDR3 is built from 13 residues. V was cut by 6 bases and J by 3 bases, with 13 bases left in between. Germline values: CDR1 SQVTM, CDR2 ANQGSEA. In DNA form, the CDR3 reads TGCAGCGTGGGGGCCAGGTTAACAGATACGCAGTATTTT. It codes for CSVGARLTDTQYF.

The chain joins TRBV24-1 to TRBJ2-3; D is possibly TRBD2 (5 bases). The CDR3 has 14 amino acids. Germline V gene lookup returns CDR1 KGHDR and CDR2 SFDVKD. V was cut by 4 bases and J by 4 bases, with 11 bases left in between. The CDR3 spells CATSDPGLSDTQYF. In DNA, the CDR3 is TGTGCCACCAGTGACCCTGGACTTTCAGATACGCAGTATTTT.

The chain joins TRBV28 to TRBJ1-5; 7 bases are a match to TRBD1. The J segment lost 0 bases and the V segment lost 2 bases, leaving 7 bases of the junction unmatched. The CDR3 runs to 17 residues. Germline loops: CDR1 MDHEN, CDR2 SYDVKM. The CDR3 region is CASSLDRVTYSNQPQHF. DNA of the CDR3: TGTGCCAGCAGTTTAGACAGGGTAACATATAGCAATCAGCCCCAGCATTTT.

This clone was observed a handful of times. The chain combines TRBV6-5 with TRBJ1-1; no firm D call. This CDR3 contains 13 residues. Germline-derived CDR1 and CDR2 are MNHEY and SVGAGI. Trimming took off 7 bases at V and 0 bases at J, with 9 bases between the two ends. The CDR3 region is CASNREMNTEAFF. The CDR3 nucleotides are TGTGCCAGCAATCGGGAAATGAACACTGAAGCTTTCTTT.

V is TRBV2 and J is TRBJ1-6; TRBD1 aligns across 7 bases. Germline trimming cut 5 bases from V and 8 bases from J; bases unmatched to any gene: 6. Germline V CDR1 and CDR2: SNHLY, FYNNEI. The CDR3 length is 14 residues. The CDR3 nucleotides are TGTGCCAGCAGTCAACAGGGGAGAGATTCACCCCTCCACTTT. Translated, it gives CASSQQGRDSPLHF.

The chain has TRBV11-2 and TRBJ2-5, with TRBD2 matching over 14 bases. Germline trimming cut 5 bases from V and 2 bases from J; bases unmatched to any gene: 4. Germline loops: CDR1 SGHAT, CDR2 FQNNGV. The CDR3 loop spans 16 amino acids. The CDR3 loop is CASSVRTSGGQETQYF. The CDR3 DNA follows: TGTGCCAGCAGCGTACGGACTAGCGGGGGGCAAGAGACCCAGTACTTC.

The J gene is TRBJ2-1, the V gene TRBV3-1 (or the pseudogene TRBV3-2); possible D gene TRBD1, 6 bases. Trimming cost V 6 bases and J 1 base, with 13 bases left between them. CDR1 and CDR2 (germline): LGHDT, YNNKEL (reference sequence). This CDR3 spans 15 amino acids. This CDR3 reads CASSDDRLSYNEQFF. CDR3 sequence (DNA): TGTGCCAGCAGTGACGACAGGTTATCCTACAATGAGCAGTTCTTC.

The chain links TRBV5-4 to TRBJ2-7, with TRBD1 identical over 9 bases. This CDR3 spans 16 amino acids. From germline, CDR1 is SGHNT and CDR2 YYREEE (reference sequence). After removal of 3 bases from V and 2 bases from J, the junction contained 9 bases not matched to a gene. The CDR3 sequence is CASSSRDRGRPYEQYF. The CDR3 nucleotides are TGTGCCAGCAGCTCCCGCGACAGGGGGAGGCCCTACGAGCAGTACTTC.

J is TRBJ1-2 and V is TRBV9; D is perhaps TRBD1 (5 bases). V was pared by 4 bases and J by 2 bases, with 9 bases between. The CDR3 covers 13 residues. From germline, CDR1 is SGDLS and CDR2 YYNGEE. CDR3 DNA: TGTGCCAGCAGCCTGGACACGAACTATGGCTACACCTTC. Amino acids: CASSLDTNYGYTF.

V is TRBV10-3 and J is TRBJ2-3, with 9 bases aligning to TRBD2. Germline CDR1 is ENHRY and CDR2 is SYGVKD. The V segment lost 4 bases and the J segment 0 bases; nucleotides outside the gene matches: 5. There are 16 residues in the CDR3. The CDR3 region has the DNA TGTGCCATCAGTGGTAGCGGGGGTGCTAGCACAGATACGCAGTATTTT. Translation gives CAISGSGGASTDTQYF.

On this clone itself: Distinct nucleotide sequences in the sample also encode this CDR3. The chain joins TRBV10-3 to TRBJ1-5, with TRBD1 matching over 7 bases. With V trimmed by 6 bases and J by 7 bases, 6 bases remained unmatched. Germline lookup yields CDR1 ENHRY and CDR2 SYGVKD. This CDR3 region has 13 residues. CDR3 residues: CAISPDRDQPQHF. In nucleotides, the CDR3 is TGTGCCATCAGCCCCGACAGGGACCAGCCCCAGCATTTT.

The genes are TRBV19 and TRBJ1-2; TRBD1 matches 9 bases. This CDR3 contains 15 residues. Per germline, CDR1 LNHDA and CDR2 SQIVND (reference sequence). V lost 1 base and J lost 4; bases outside the gene matches: 4. The CDR3: CASSIAGTGRYGYTF. In DNA, the CDR3 is TGTGCCAGTAGTATAGCCGGGACAGGGCGCTATGGCTACACCTTC. Based on the CDR3 plus reference TRBV19 and TRBJ1-2, the full variable domain is DGGITQSPKYLFRKEGQNVTLSCEQNLNHDAMYWYRQDPGQGLRLIYYSQIVNDFQKGDIAEGYSVSREKKESFPLTVTSAQKNPTAFYLCASSIAGTGRYGYTFGSGTRLTVV.

This clone showed up just once. The chain has TRBV6-5 and TRBJ1-2, with 7 bases identical to TRBD1. The CDR3 runs 13 residues. Germline V gene sequence: CDR1 MNHEY, CDR2 SVGAGI. Trimming cost V 3 bases and J 8 bases; bases outside gene matches: 6. The CDR3 sequence: CASSYRGTEGYTF. DNA of the CDR3: TGTGCCAGCAGTTATCGGGGGACAGAAGGCTACACCTTC.